The next 8 T cell receptor beta chains were all read from a single sample in a study of T-cell reconstitution after alpha-beta-depleted transplantation in children. During its preparation, the TCRbeta library received unique molecular identifiers. Each CDR3 protein is one row after TCRdb ran MiXCR on the PCR reads. The sample has some 450,000 distinct CDR3 sequences, around 46% seen once. Specimen: PBMCs, collected before TCRalphabeta/CD19-depleted stem cell transplant. These receptor sequences come from a girl between 2 and 10 years old with aplastic anemia, due to receive a stem cell transplant.

Concerning this clonotype itself: One junction end does not reproduce the germline sequence, and a read error may be involved. The chain recombines TRBV6-6 with TRBJ1-1; D gene ambiguous. Germline loops: CDR1 MNHNY, CDR2 SVGAGI (reference sequence). The CDR3 consists of 12 residues. The CDR3 nucleotides are TGTGCCAGCAGTTACGAGTCAACTGAGGCTTTCTTT. It specifies CASSYESTEAFF.

The rearrangement uses TRBV14 and TRBJ2-7; 10 positions match TRBD2. This CDR3 region has 17 residues. The V segment lost 4 bases and the J segment 2 bases; nucleotides outside the gene matches: 11. The germline CDR1 and CDR2 sequences are SGHDN and FVKESK. The CDR3 DNA reads TGTGCCAGCAGCCCGGTAGCGGGAGGCCCTCCGACCTACGAGCAGTACTTC. It yields the protein CASSPVAGGPPTYEQYF.

The genes are TRBV7-9 and TRBJ1-1; D uncertain. The ends were cut back, 2 bases at V and 1 base at J, with 2 bases in the middle. From germline, CDR1 is SEHNR and CDR2 FQNEAQ (reference sequence). The CDR3 extends over 12 amino acids. The CDR3 region is CASSLKNTEAFF. The CDR3 nucleotides read TGTGCCAGCAGCTTAAAGAACACTGAAGCTTTCTTT. The complete variable domain, with remaining parts taken from reference TRBV7-9 and TRBJ1-1, reads DTGVSQNPRHKITKRGQNVTFRCDPISEHNRLYWYRQTLGQGPEFLTYFQNEAQLEKSRLLSDRFSAERPKGSFSTLEIQRTEQGDSAMYLCASSLKNTEAFFGQGTRLTVV.

V usage is TRBV6-1 and J usage is TRBJ1-5; TRBD1 is a possible D gene (6 bases). The CDR3 covers 16 residues. Looked up from germline, CDR1 is MNHNS and CDR2 is SASEGT. With 4 bases removed from V and 10 bases from J, the gap between germline ends came to 23 bases. The CDR3 region is CASSVGNSDSGVPQHF. In DNA form, the CDR3 reads TGTGCCAGCAGTGTAGGTAATTCGGACAGTGGGGTCCCCCAGCATTTT.

At least ten counts were recorded for this clonotype. This chain joins TRBV4-3 and TRBJ2-2, with a weak D call TRBD1 (6 bases). Trimming took off 6 bases at V and 6 bases at J, with 20 bases between the two ends. CDR1 and CDR2 (germline): LGHNA, YSLEER. This CDR3 region has 16 residues. CDR3 nucleotide sequence: TGCGCCAGCAGTAGACTCACGGGACATCCCCCCGGGGAGCTGTTTTTT. Its protein is CASSRLTGHPPGELFF.

Only a few counts were recorded for this clonotype. The chain is built from TRBV5-1 and TRBJ2-1; 14 nucleotides line up with TRBD2. Germline trimming cut 3 bases from V and 4 bases from J; bases unmatched to any gene: 3. Germline assignment: CDR1 SGHRS and CDR2 YFSETQ. This CDR3 is built from 16 residues. The CDR3 sequence: CASSYGTSGSYNEQFF. For the CDR3, the DNA is TGCGCCAGCAGCTACGGGACTAGCGGGAGTTACAATGAGCAGTTCTTC.

The chain joins TRBV7-9 to TRBJ2-7; tentatively, D is TRBD1 (6 bases). Germline-derived CDR1 and CDR2 are SEHNR and FQNEAQ (reference sequence). V was cut by 4 bases and J by 2 bases, with 15 bases left in between. The CDR3 has 15 amino acids. The CDR3 region has the DNA TGTGCCAGCAGCTCAGGGGTTATTCGACCCTACGAGCAGTACTTC. This codes for CASSSGVIRPYEQYF.

The chain couples TRBV6-1 to TRBJ2-1; 13 positions match TRBD2. V gave up 6 bases and J gave up 15 bases; unmatched junction bases: 8. Germline CDR1 is MNHNS and CDR2 is SASEGT. The CDR3 runs 13 residues. The CDR3 DNA reads as TGTGCCAGCAGCTGGACTAGCGGGAGTATGCCGTTCTTC. Residues: CASSWTSGSMPFF.